The clone carrying this T cell receptor beta chain showed up just once. Its antigen is undetermined. Stated time point: recipient sample about 28 days before transplant, after cytoreduction. Germline CDR1 is SGHDT and CDR2 is YYEEEE. V lost 0 bases and J lost 5; bases outside the gene matches: 5. The CDR3 loop spans 15 amino acids. Produced via immunoSEQ multiplex PCR; TCRdb's table is partial and in-frame only. The sample consists of about 41,000 clones, around 85% of them appearing once. The sample is drawn from a study of T cell clonotyping in hematopoietic cell transplantation. The wider study: Cytoreduction preceded collection of pretransplant recipient samples. Study-wide results and caveats: Recipient TCR diversity dropped after transplant; expanded clonotypes rose from day 30 to 180.

The TCR originated in a man aged 60 to 69 with acute myeloid leukemia. Some clones in this sample may be carry-over from other donors' samples. The sequencing here drew on peripheral blood mononuclear cells, taken before stem cell transplant. The chain uses TRBV5-6 and TRBJ2-5, with 9 bases lining up with TRBD1. The CDR3 coding sequence is TGTGCCAGCAGCTTGGTTGGGACAGGGAGGGAGACCCAGTACTTC. Translating it yields CASSLVGTGRETQYF.